This T cell receptor (beta chain) is drawn from a study of cytomegalovirus exposure and HLA in healthy donors. Whole-study context: Out of about 190 million T cells, an earlier analysis found fewer than 140 million unique TCR beta sequences in total. Whole-study results and caveats: The sole available immune exposure information was CMV serostatus. Diagnosis of cytomegalovirus status made by the classifier reportedly showed high specificity and sensitivity.

Germline CDR1 is SEHNR and CDR2 is FQNEAQ (reference sequence). The V gene lost 3 bases and the J gene lost 4 bases, with 18 bases spanning the gap. This CDR3 spans 16 amino acids. Regarding this clone: Its antigen is unknown.

With 60 Vbeta and 13 Jbeta primers, the PCR was carried out. The assay was immunoSEQ multiplex PCR, and TCRdb's table has in-frame clones only and misses some. The sample records under 200,000 clones, approximately 80% being singletons. Each donor was nominally healthy when sampled (though unrecorded immune exposures were likely). This sequence originates from a woman aged 45-65 years in good health and CMV-seronegative. Sequenced material: PBMCs. The rearrangement uses TRBV7-9 and TRBJ1-2; tentative D call: TRBD1 (6 bases). CDR3 sequence reads: CASSFPQGDRFYGYTF. The CDR3 nucleotides read TGTGCCAGCAGCTTCCCACAGGGTGACCGATTCTATGGCTACACCTTC.